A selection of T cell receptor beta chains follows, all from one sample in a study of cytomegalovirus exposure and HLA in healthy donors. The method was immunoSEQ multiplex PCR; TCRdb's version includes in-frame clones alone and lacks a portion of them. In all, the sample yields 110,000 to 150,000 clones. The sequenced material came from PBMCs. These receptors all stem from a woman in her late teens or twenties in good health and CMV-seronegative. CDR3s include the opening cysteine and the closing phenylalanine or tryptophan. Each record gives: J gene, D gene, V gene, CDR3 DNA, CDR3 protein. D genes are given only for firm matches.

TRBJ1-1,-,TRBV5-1,TGCGCCAGCAGCCGAAGGACAGAGAACACTGAAGCTTTCTTT,CASSRRTENTEAFF
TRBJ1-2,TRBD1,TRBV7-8,TGTGCCAGCAGCAGTCCCGGGACAGGGTCATTTGGCTACACCTTC,CASSSPGTGSFGYTF
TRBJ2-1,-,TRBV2,TGTGCCAGCAGTTTTGGGCCTTACAATGAGCAGTTCTTC,CASSFGPYNEQFF
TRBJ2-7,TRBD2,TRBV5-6,TGTGCCAGCAGCTTAGGGACTAGCGGGGTTGGGGAGCAGTACTTC,CASSLGTSGVGEQYF
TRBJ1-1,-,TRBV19,TGTGCCAGTAGTCTGATGACATTCCACACTGAAGCTTTCTTT,CASSLMTFHTEAFF
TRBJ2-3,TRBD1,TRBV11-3,TGTGCCAGCAGCTCCGGACAGGGGGTCACAGATACGCAGTATTTT,CASSSGQGVTDTQYF
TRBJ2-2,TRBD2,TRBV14,TGTGCCAGCAGCCAACACGGGACTAGCGGGATTAACACCGGGGAGCTGTTTTTT,CASSQHGTSGINTGELFF
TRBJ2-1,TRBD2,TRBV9,TGTGCCAGCAGTAATTCCAGGGCGGGAGGAAGTAATGAGCAGTTCTTC,CASSNSRAGGSNEQFF
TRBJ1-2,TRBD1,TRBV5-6,TGTGCCAGCAAAGGGACAGGGGATGGCTACACCTTC,CASKGTGDGYTF
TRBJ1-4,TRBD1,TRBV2,TGTGCCAGCCGGACAGGGGTGAATGAAAAACTGTTTTTT,CASRTGVNEKLFF
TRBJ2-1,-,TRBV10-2,TGCGCCAGCAGTCGGTTCGGGGTCGGGGACAATGAGCAGTTCTTC,CASSRFGVGDNEQFF
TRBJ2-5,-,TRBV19,TGTGCCAGCTCCTTCATCGGCCCACGAAGAGCGGAGACCCAGTACTTC,CASSFIGPRRAETQYF
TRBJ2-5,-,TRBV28,TGTGCCAGCAGTCCAGGGACGAGGGGGCAAGAGACCCAGTACTTC,CASSPGTRGQETQYF
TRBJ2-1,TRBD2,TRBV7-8,TGTGCCAGCAGCGAAGGAGCGGGAGGGCCCTACAATGAGCAGTTCTTC,CASSEGAGGPYNEQFF
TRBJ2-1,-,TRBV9,TGTGCCAGCAGCGTAGTGGAGGGTACCTACAATGAGCAGTTCTTC,CASSVVEGTYNEQFF
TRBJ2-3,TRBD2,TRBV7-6,TGTGCCAGCAGCCTACTAGCGGGCACAGATACGCAGTATTTT,CASSLLAGTDTQYF